Below, 27 T cell receptor beta chains from the same sample are listed, as sequenced in a study of blood T cell repertoires in COVID-19. Method: immunoSEQ multiplex PCR; TCRdb's copy keeps in-frame clones and lacks some. The sample lists 100,000 or so clones, about 80% occurring once. The sequencing sample was made of peripheral blood. The receptors come from a human donor in a cohort sampled during active COVID-19.

J is TRBJ1-1 and V is TRBV11-3, with D hard to call. The CDR3 extends over 14 amino acids. Germline values: CDR1 SGHNT, CDR2 YENEEA. The ends were cut back, 0 bases at V and 4 bases at J, with 9 bases in the middle. Here the CDR3 reads CASSLDFGSTEAFF. CDR3 nucleotides: TGTGCCAGCAGCTTAGACTTCGGGTCCACTGAAGCTTTCTTT.

The chain links TRBV5-6 to TRBJ1-3, with D possibly being TRBD1 (5 bases). The germline V gene has CDR1 SGHDT and CDR2 YYEEEE. The CDR3 length is 13 residues. V was trimmed by 2 bases and J by 7 bases, leaving 10 bases between them. The CDR3 protein is CASSLAGSNTIYF. CDR3 coding DNA: TGTGCCAGCAGCTTAGCAGGGTCGAACACCATATATTTT.

The chain has TRBV11-2 and TRBJ2-2; D unclear. Trimming removed 3 bases from V and 1 base from J, with 6 bases in between. The CDR3 totals 14 residues. CDR1 is SGHAT and CDR2 is FQNNGV in the germline V gene. This chain's CDR3 is CASSLQLNTGELFF. CDR3 sequence (DNA): TGTGCCAGCAGCTTGCAGTTGAACACCGGGGAGCTGTTTTTT.

The chain links TRBV19 to TRBJ1-2; tentatively, D is TRBD1 (5 bases). V was cut by 10 bases and J by 1 base, with 22 bases left in between. The CDR3 has 16 residues. From germline, CDR1 is LNHDA and CDR2 SQIVND (reference sequence). Here the CDR3 reads CATSSGGVQSNYGYTF. For the CDR3, the DNA is TGTGCCACCTCAAGTGGGGGGGTCCAAAGTAACTATGGCTACACCTTC.

This clone was seen a single time. The rearrangement links TRBV9 to TRBJ2-3, with a possible D match to TRBD2 (6 bases). The CDR3 sequence is 18 residues long. V dropped 0 bases and J dropped 4 bases, with 21 bases sitting between them. The germline V gene has CDR1 SGDLS and CDR2 YYNGEE. CDR3 sequence reads: CASSVARDQLPSADTQYF. The DNA of the CDR3 is TGTGCCAGCAGCGTAGCTAGGGACCAACTCCCTAGCGCAGATACGCAGTATTTT.

This clone showed up just a few times. The sample has other DNA sequences that encode this CDR3 too. This sequence joins TRBV7-9 and TRBJ1-6, with a weak D call TRBD1 (5 bases). V was cut by 3 bases and J by 0 bases, with 9 bases left in between. Germline CDR1 SEHNR, CDR2 FQNEAQ (reference sequence). There are 16 residues in the CDR3. CDR3 amino acids: CASSLDTSSYNSPLHF. As DNA, the CDR3 is TGTGCCAGCAGCTTGGACACGAGCTCCTATAATTCACCCCTCCACTTT. Complete variable domain (other parts from reference TRBV7-9 and TRBJ1-6): DTGVSQNPRHKITKRGQNVTFRCDPISEHNRLYWYRQTLGQGPEFLTYFQNEAQLEKSRLLSDRFSAERPKGSFSTLEIQRTEQGDSAMYLCASSLDTSSYNSPLHFGNGTRLTVT.

The chain employs TRBV6-2 or TRBV6-3 and TRBJ2-2, with 7 bases fitting TRBD2. V was clipped by 4 bases and J by 4 bases; unmatched bases: 6. CDR1 is MNHEY and CDR2 is SVGEGT in the germline V gene. This CDR3 has 15 residues. CDR3 residues: CASSSSGVGTGELFF. Written as DNA, the CDR3 is TGTGCCAGCAGTTCCAGCGGGGTGGGCACCGGGGAGCTGTTTTTT.

A note on this clone: The same CDR3 arises from other DNA sequences in this sample as well. This chain joins TRBV2 and TRBJ2-6; D not resolved. The CDR3 loop spans 14 amino acids. The germline gives CDR1 SNHLY, CDR2 FYNNEI. V was trimmed by 2 bases and J by 1 base, leaving 3 bases between them. In nucleotides, the CDR3 is TGTGCCAGCAGTGAACAGTCTGGGGCCAACGTCCTGACTTTC. It translates to CASSEQSGANVLTF.

V usage is TRBV7-6 and J usage is TRBJ1-6; D is perhaps TRBD1 (6 bases). Germline CDR1 SGHVS, CDR2 FNYEAQ. V was shortened by 2 bases and J by 9 bases, with 14 bases between the two germline ends. This CDR3 comprises 15 residues. For the CDR3, the DNA is TGTGCCAGCAGCTTAATACAGGGTGATGGTTCACCCCTCCACTTT. Translated, it gives CASSLIQGDGSPLHF.

The gene calls are TRBV3-1 (or the pseudogene TRBV3-2) and TRBJ2-3; D is unresolved. The CDR3 extends over 16 amino acids. The germline V and J ends were trimmed by 1 base and 0 bases, with 11 bases remaining between them. Germline loops: CDR1 LGHDT, CDR2 YNNKEL (reference sequence). The chain's CDR3 is CASSQATATSTDTQYF. In DNA form, the CDR3 reads TGTGCCAGCAGCCAAGCCACAGCCACTAGCACAGATACGCAGTATTTT.

As for this clone: Other DNA sequences within the sample encode an identical CDR3. The chain is built from TRBV5-1 and TRBJ2-2; D is perhaps TRBD1 (6 bases). The V end lost 3 bases, the J end lost 1 base, and 7 bases lay between the germline ends. Germline assignment: CDR1 SGHRS and CDR2 YFSETQ. CDR3 length equals 14 residues. The CDR3 here is CASSSTGNTGELFF. The CDR3 region has the DNA TGCGCCAGCAGCTCGACAGGGAACACCGGGGAGCTGTTTTTT.

V and J are TRBV27 and TRBJ1-2, with TRBD1 matching 8 bases. Germline CDR1 and CDR2: MNHEY and SMNVEV (reference sequence). This CDR3 is built from 14 residues. V trimming: 2 bases; J trimming: 8 bases; junction bases outside the gene matches: 7. The CDR3 reads CASSLLQGDGGYTF. The CDR3 coding sequence is TGTGCCAGCAGTTTACTACAGGGGGATGGAGGCTACACCTTC.

The chain carries TRBV28 and TRBJ2-3; TRBD2 is a possible D gene (5 bases). Germline assignment: CDR1 MDHEN and CDR2 SYDVKM. This CDR3 has 13 amino acids. Trimming took 3 bases from V and 5 from J, leaving 9 bases between them. In nucleotides, the CDR3 is TGTGCCAGCAGTTTGCCGGCGGGAGATACGCAGTATTTT. Translation gives CASSLPAGDTQYF.

Only one count was recorded for this clone. J is TRBJ2-7 and V is TRBV7-2; TRBD2 matches 12 bases. Per the germline V gene, CDR1 is SGHTA and CDR2 is FQGNSA. V dropped 5 bases and J dropped 9; count of bases not matched to a gene: 8. The CDR3 is made up of 14 amino acids. The CDR3 protein is CASSRGLAGPRQYF. DNA of the CDR3: TGTGCCAGCAGCAGGGGACTAGCGGGCCCCCGGCAGTACTTC.

The rearrangement joins TRBV5-4 to TRBJ1-2; 7 bases are a match to TRBD1. V shed 0 bases, J shed 7 bases, and the junction held 6 bases outside the gene matches. Germline loops: CDR1 SGHNT, CDR2 YYREEE (reference sequence). This CDR3 is 14 amino acids long. The DNA of the CDR3 is TGTGCCAGCAGCTTGGACAGGGGTCTAGGTGGCTACACCTTC. As protein: CASSLDRGLGGYTF.

The chain is built from TRBV4-1 and TRBJ2-2, with 10 bases that match TRBD1. Per the germline V gene, CDR1 is MGHRA and CDR2 is YSYEKL. The CDR3 covers 16 residues. The junction had 8 bases not matched to a gene; V was cut back by 3 bases and J by 7 bases. The CDR3 here is CASSQGQGRWVGELFF. The CDR3 region has the DNA TGCGCCAGCAGCCAGGGACAGGGGCGATGGGTCGGGGAGCTGTTTTTT.

The rearrangement links TRBV30 to TRBJ1-2; D gene unclear. This CDR3 spans 12 amino acids. Looked up from germline, CDR1 is GTSNPN and CDR2 is SVGIG (reference sequence). Trimming took off 1 base at V and 4 bases at J, with 7 bases between the two ends. The CDR3 loop reads CAWSAGSYGYTF. The CDR3 DNA sequence: TGTGCCTGGAGTGCCGGGAGCTATGGCTACACCTTC.

The V gene is TRBV5-1, the J gene TRBJ2-2; TRBD1 aligns across 8 bases. V shed 2 bases, J shed 7 bases, and the junction held 10 bases outside the gene matches. Germline CDR1 SGHRS, CDR2 YFSETQ. The CDR3 consists of 16 residues. The CDR3 is CASSFIPQGADGELFF. The DNA of the CDR3 is TGCGCCAGCAGCTTTATCCCCCAGGGGGCGGACGGGGAGCTGTTTTTT.

This chain uses TRBV7-2 with TRBJ2-3; D gene ambiguous. This CDR3 is built from 12 residues. Germline V gene lookup returns CDR1 SGHTA and CDR2 FQGNSA. V shed 8 bases and J shed 2 bases, with 8 bases lying between them. The CDR3 sequence: CASATYTDTQYF. The CDR3 nucleotides are TGTGCCAGCGCCACCTACACAGATACGCAGTATTTT.

The rearrangement links TRBV6-1 to TRBJ2-3; D might be TRBD1 (6 bases). The CDR3 sequence is 14 residues long. Germline CDR1 is MNHNS and CDR2 is SASEGT. V was clipped by 3 bases and J by 4 bases, with 11 bases between them. For the CDR3, the DNA is TGTGCCAGCAGTGATTGGCAGGGGCCAGATACGCAGTATTTT. It specifies CASSDWQGPDTQYF.

The J gene is TRBJ2-2, the V gene TRBV18; TRBD2 aligns across 9 bases. Germline V gene lookup returns CDR1 KGHSH and CDR2 LQKENI. Trimming removed 2 bases from V and 6 bases from J; junction bases left unmatched: 7. CDR3 length: 16 amino acids. CDR3 DNA: TGTGCCAGCTCACCAGCCGCTAGCGGGGCCGCCGGGGAGCTGTTTTTT. Its translation is CASSPAASGAAGELFF.

This chain joins TRBV20-1 and TRBJ2-2; 11 bases are shared with TRBD2. This CDR3 region has 16 residues. Germline loops: CDR1 DFQATT, CDR2 SNEGSKA (reference sequence). V shed 3 bases and J 4 bases; nucleotides not matched to a gene: 7. CDR3 in amino acids: CSASIAGGRGTGELFF. CDR3 nucleotides: TGCAGTGCTAGTATAGCGGGGGGGCGAGGCACCGGGGAGCTGTTTTTT.

The J gene is TRBJ2-2, the V gene TRBV7-2, with 9 bases aligning to TRBD1. The CDR3 extends over 14 amino acids. Germline trimming cut 5 bases from V and 8 bases from J; bases unmatched to any gene: 6. CDR1 and CDR2 from the germline V gene are SGHTA and FQGNSA. The CDR3, as DNA: TGTGCCAGCAGCCCGGACAGGGGTTCAGGGGAGCTGTTTTTT. Translating it yields CASSPDRGSGELFF. The full variable domain, rest sourced from reference TRBV7-2 and TRBJ2-2, is GAGVSQSPSNKVTEKGKDVELRCDPISGHTALYWYRQSLGQGLEFLIYFQGNSAPDKSGLPSDRFSAERTGGSVSTLTIQRTQQEDSAVYLCASSPDRGSGELFFGEGSRLTVL.

The chain employs TRBV2 and TRBJ1-1, with 7 bases fitting TRBD1. The germline CDR1 and CDR2 sequences are SNHLY and FYNNEI. The CDR3 is 15 amino acids. Germline trimming cut 6 bases from V and 1 base from J; bases unmatched to any gene: 8. The CDR3 DNA is TGTGCCAGCAGCGATCCCGGGACAGCGAACACTGAAGCTTTCTTT. Encoded protein: CASSDPGTANTEAFF.

To note about this clone: The sample holds other DNA sequences that translate to the same CDR3. The chain employs TRBV2 and TRBJ2-5; 9 bases line up with TRBD1. Trimming cost V 6 bases and J 5 bases; bases outside gene matches: 1. The CDR3 consists of 12 residues. The germline V gene has CDR1 SNHLY and CDR2 FYNNEI. CDR3: CASSDRGETQYF. CDR3 DNA sequence: TGTGCCAGCAGCGACAGGGGGGAGACCCAGTACTTC.

The CDR3 DNA reads TGTGCCAGCAGTCTCGGGGGACAGGGAAGAGGTCAGCCCCAGCATTTT. Protein: CASSLGGQGRGQPQHF. The chain uses TRBV27 and TRBJ1-5; 9 bases are shared with TRBD1. V lost 5 bases, J lost 6 bases, and 11 bases stayed unmatched. Germline V gene sequence: CDR1 MNHEY, CDR2 SMNVEV (reference sequence). This CDR3 is built from 16 residues.

V gene TRBV16 combines with J gene TRBJ1-2, with TRBD1 matching 10 bases. The V and J ends lost 4 bases and 6 bases, in that order; junction bases with no gene match: 8. CDR1 is KGHSY and CDR2 is FQNENV in the germline V gene. The CDR3 runs to 15 residues. In DNA, the CDR3 is TGTGCCAGCAGCCGGGGACAGGGGATCGGGGATGGCTACACCTTC. Translation gives CASSRGQGIGDGYTF.